Included here is one T cell receptor (beta chain) sequence, with context. Its antigen is unknown. It has no much larger one-base neighbor in the sample; base qualities were not kept. The germline V gene (reference sequence) gives CDR1 as LNHNV and CDR2 as YYDKDF. The CDR3 covers 16 residues, taking in both the cysteine and the phenylalanine. CDR3 DNA only is kept here, 48 bases in frame from base 1. V was cut back by 2 bases and J by 5 bases, leaving a gap of 16 bases between them. This specimen belongs to a study of T cell responses to AZD1222 COVID-19 vaccine (dated by TCRdb to the early 2020s). In the study overall: TCR sequencing covered some 240 trial participants: about 210 given two doses of AZD1222 and 26 given two doses of MenACWY control vaccine. Trial participants were enrolled by age into subgroups of 18-55, 56-69 and 70-plus years, and around 150, 28 and 57 TCR-sequenced participants, respectively, were included in these subgroups. Overall results and qualifications from the work: Participants were mostly white British and included more females than males, and it was suggested by the authors that clonal diversity may have been underestimated. The 56-69-year group was small, and its depth increase did not reach significance, likely because of low power. Reportedly, close to half of the unique spike-specific TCRs recognized epitopes lying outside the regions that are mutated in the B.1.351 and B.1.1.7 variants. CD4 TCRs associated with the vaccine covered the entire spike protein, and the dominant responses were in regions 160-218 and 743-854. Only six AZD1222 recipients were SARS-CoV-2 seropositive at baseline, limiting conclusions about previously exposed vaccinees. After two AZD1222 doses, both the breadth and the depth of spike-specific TCRs were significantly higher than at day 0 and than in MenACWY recipients. No day 14 peak-response samples were available, so repertoires were characterized only after the peak T cell response.

The CDR3 regions of human TCRbeta chains were analyzed by immunosequencing. In the original analysis: Repertoire TCRs were matched against a reference library of SARS-CoV-2-specific TCRs generated with the MIRA antigen-specificity platform. Breadth was defined as the fraction of unique TCRs that were SARS-CoV-2-associated. Depth was defined as the fraction of total T cells that were SARS-CoV-2-associated. Using the MIRA data, each spike-specific TCR was mapped to the spike region that the TCR reacts to and placed in a CD4 or CD8 class. Log10-transformed breadth and depth values were compared by one-way ANOVA with Sidak's multiple comparisons tests. TCRdb provides this immuneACCESS table in a form limited to in-frame rearrangements. Some clones are lacking; in checked studies, under half of them reflect an unresolved V gene, and why the rest are absent is not known. V and J calls and clone size come straight from that table; D and trimming were deduced from the DNA. This sample gives tens of thousands of clones in total; roughly 88% of them show up just once. The ten largest clones take up 14% of the sample.

The intended sense of this specimen's time point label: about 28 days (+/-7) after the second vaccine dose. AZD1222 recipients with second doses at about 4 weeks or about 12 weeks were pooled, because spike-specific TCR depth and breadth did not differ between schedules. Samples from vaccinated people were obtained from the UK trials COV001 and COV002, which included a single-blind randomized controlled phase 2/3 trial of AZD1222 (ChAdOx1 nCoV-19) in healthy adults. For TCRbeta chain sequencing, PBMC samples from trial participants were taken at day 0 and at day 28 after the second dose. The sequence came from an adult who received the AZD1222 COVID-19 vaccine. Material: peripheral blood, obtained 28 days after the second AZD1222 dose. The chain is made from TRBV15 and TRBJ1-5; no D gene can be assigned with confidence. The sequence in DNA is TGTGCCACCAGCAGACGGACGGGCTGGGGTTATCAGCCCCAGCATTTT. This gives the protein CATSRRTGWGYQPQHF.